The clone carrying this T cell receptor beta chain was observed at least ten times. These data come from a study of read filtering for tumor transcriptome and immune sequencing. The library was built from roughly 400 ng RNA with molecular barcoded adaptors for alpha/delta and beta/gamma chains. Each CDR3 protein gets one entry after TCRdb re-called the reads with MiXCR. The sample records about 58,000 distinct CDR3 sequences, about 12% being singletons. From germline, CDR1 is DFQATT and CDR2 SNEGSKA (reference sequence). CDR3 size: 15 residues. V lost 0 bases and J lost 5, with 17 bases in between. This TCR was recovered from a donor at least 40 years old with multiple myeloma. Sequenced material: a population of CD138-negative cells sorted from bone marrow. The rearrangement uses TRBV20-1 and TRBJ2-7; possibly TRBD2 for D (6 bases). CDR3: CSARDQDQWRDEQYF. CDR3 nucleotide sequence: TGCAGTGCTAGAGATCAGGACCAGTGGAGGGACGAGCAGTACTTC.